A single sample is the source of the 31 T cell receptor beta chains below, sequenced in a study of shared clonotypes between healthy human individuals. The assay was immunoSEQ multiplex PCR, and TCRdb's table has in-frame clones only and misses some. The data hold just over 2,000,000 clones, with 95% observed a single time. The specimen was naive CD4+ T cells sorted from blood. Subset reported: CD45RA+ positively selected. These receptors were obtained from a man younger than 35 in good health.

The CDR3 reads CASSQGLAGSGYEQYF. CDR3 in DNA: TGCGCCAGCAGCCAAGGTCTAGCGGGATCGGGCTACGAGCAGTACTTC. The chain has TRBV4-1 and TRBJ2-7; TRBD2 matches at 9 bases. The trim removed 1 base at V and 3 bases at J, leaving 7 bases unmatched. Germline V gene lookup returns CDR1 MGHRA and CDR2 YSYEKL. This CDR3 spans 16 amino acids.

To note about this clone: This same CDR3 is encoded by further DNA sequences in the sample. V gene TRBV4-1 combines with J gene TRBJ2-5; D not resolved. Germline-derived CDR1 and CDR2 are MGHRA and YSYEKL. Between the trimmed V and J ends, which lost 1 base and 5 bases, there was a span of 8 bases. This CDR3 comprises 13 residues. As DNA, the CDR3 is TGCGCCAGCAGCCAAGTTATTCGGGAGACCCAGTACTTC. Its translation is CASSQVIRETQYF.

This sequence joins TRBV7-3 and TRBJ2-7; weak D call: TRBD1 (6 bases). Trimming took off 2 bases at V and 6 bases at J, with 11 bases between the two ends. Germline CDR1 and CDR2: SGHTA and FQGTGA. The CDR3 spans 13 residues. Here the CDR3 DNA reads TGTGCCAGCAGCTTATACAGGGATGGCGAGCAGTACTTC. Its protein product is CASSLYRDGEQYF. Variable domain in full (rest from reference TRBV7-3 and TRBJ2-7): GAGVSQTPSNKVTEKGKYVELRCDPISGHTALYWYRQSLGQGPEFLIYFQGTGAADDSGLPNDRFFAVRPEGSVSTLKIQRTERGDSAVYLCASSLYRDGEQYFGPGTRLTVT.

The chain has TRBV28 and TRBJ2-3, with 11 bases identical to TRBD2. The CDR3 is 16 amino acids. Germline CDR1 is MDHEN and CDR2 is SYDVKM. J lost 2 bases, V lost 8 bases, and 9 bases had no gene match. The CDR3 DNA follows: TGTGCCAGCGGCATAACTAGCGGGGGAAACACAGATACGCAGTATTTT. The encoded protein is CASGITSGGNTDTQYF.

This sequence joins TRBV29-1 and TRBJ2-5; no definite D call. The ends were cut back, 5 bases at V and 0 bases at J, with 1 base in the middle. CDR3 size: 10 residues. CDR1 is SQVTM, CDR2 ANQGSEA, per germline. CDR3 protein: CSVYQETQYF. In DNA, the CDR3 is TGCAGCGTTTACCAAGAGACCCAGTACTTC.

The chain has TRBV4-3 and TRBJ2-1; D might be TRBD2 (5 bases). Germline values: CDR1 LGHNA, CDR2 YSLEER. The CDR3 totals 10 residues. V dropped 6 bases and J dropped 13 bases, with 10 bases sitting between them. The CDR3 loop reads CASSRGSQFF. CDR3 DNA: TGCGCCAGCAGTCGGGGATCTCAGTTCTTC.

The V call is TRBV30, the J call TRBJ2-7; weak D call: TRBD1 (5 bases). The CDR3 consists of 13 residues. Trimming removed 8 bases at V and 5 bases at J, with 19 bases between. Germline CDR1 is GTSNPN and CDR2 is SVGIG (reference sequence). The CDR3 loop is CAVTKAQGDEQYF. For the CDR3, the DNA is TGTGCCGTAACAAAAGCTCAAGGGGACGAGCAGTACTTC.

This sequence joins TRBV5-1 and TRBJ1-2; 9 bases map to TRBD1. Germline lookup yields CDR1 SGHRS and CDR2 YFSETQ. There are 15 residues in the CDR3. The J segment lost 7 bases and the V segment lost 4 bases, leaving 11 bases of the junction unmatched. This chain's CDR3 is CASSPEQGALSGYTF. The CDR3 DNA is TGCGCCAGCAGCCCGGAACAGGGGGCGTTAAGTGGCTACACCTTC.

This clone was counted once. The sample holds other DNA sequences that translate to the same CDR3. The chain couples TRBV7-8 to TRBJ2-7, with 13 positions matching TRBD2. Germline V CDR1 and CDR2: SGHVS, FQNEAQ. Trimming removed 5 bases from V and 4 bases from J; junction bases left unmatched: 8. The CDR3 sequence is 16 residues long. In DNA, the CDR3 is TGTGCCAGCAGCCCCCGGACTAGCGGGAGTTCATACGAGCAGTACTTC. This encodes CASSPRTSGSSYEQYF. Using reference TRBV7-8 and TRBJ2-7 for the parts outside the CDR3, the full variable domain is GAGVSQSPRYKVAKRGQDVALRCDPISGHVSLFWYQQALGQGPEFLTYFQNEAQLDKSGLPSDRFFAERPEGSVSTLKIQRTQQEDSAVYLCASSPRTSGSSYEQYFGPGTRLTVT.

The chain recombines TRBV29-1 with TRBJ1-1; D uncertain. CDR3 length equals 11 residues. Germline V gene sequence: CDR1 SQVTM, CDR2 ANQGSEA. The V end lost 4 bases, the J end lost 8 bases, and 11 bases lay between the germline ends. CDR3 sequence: CSVVTQTEAFF. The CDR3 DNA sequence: TGCAGCGTTGTTACACAGACCGAAGCTTTCTTT.

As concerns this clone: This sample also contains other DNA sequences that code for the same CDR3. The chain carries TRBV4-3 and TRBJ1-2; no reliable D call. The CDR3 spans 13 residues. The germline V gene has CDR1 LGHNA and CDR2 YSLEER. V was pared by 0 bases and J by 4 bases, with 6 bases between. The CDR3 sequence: CASSQDRSYGYTF. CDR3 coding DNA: TGCGCCAGCAGCCAAGATCGGAGCTATGGCTACACCTTC.

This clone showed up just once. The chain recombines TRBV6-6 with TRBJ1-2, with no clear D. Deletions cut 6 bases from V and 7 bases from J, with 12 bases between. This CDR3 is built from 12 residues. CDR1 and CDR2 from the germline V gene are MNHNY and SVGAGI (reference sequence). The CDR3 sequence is CASSPRGGGYTF. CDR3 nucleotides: TGTGCCAGCAGCCCCCGGGGAGGTGGCTACACCTTC.

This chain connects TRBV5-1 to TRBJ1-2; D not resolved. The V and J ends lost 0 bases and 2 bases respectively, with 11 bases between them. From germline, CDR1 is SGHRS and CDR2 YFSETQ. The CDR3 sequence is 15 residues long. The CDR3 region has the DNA TGCGCCAGCAGCTTGGTGGCAGGAACCAACTATGGCTACACCTTC. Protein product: CASSLVAGTNYGYTF.

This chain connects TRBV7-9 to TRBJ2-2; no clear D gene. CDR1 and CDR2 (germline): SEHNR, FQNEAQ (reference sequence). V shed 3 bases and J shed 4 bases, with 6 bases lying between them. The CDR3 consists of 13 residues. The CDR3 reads CASSFQATGELFF. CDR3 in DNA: TGTGCCAGCAGCTTCCAGGCCACCGGGGAGCTGTTTTTT.

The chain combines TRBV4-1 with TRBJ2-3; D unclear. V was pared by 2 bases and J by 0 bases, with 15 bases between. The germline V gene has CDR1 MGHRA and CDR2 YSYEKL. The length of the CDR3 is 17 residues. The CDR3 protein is CASSQKNGGTSTDTQYF. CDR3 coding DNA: TGCGCCAGCAGCCAAAAGAACGGCGGAACTAGCACAGATACGCAGTATTTT.

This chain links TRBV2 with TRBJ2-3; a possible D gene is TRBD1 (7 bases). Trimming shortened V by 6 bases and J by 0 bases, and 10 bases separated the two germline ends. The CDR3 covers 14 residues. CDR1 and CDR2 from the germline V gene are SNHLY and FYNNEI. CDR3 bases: TGTGCCAGCAGGACAGGGAGGAGCACAGATACGCAGTATTTT. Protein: CASRTGRSTDTQYF.

The CDR3 sequence is CASSPNSGTVYGYTF. The CDR3 coding sequence is TGCGCCAGCAGCCCTAACAGCGGGACAGTCTATGGCTACACCTTC. The chain uses TRBV5-1 and TRBJ1-2; 7 bases are a match to TRBD1. Germline lookup yields CDR1 SGHRS and CDR2 YFSETQ. Unmatched junction bases numbered 10, after V lost 4 bases and J lost 4 bases. The CDR3 contains 15 residues.

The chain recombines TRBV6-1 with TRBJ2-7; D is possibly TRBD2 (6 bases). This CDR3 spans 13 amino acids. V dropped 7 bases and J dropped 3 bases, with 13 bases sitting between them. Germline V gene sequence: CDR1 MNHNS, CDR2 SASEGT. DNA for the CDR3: TGTGCCAGCAACCCTCCGGGGGACTACGAGCAGTACTTC. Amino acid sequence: CASNPPGDYEQYF.

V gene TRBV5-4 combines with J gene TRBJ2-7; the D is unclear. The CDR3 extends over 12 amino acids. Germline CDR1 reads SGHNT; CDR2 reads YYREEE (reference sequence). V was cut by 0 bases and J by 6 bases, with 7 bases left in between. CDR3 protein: CASSLDSTEQYF. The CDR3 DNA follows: TGTGCCAGCAGCTTGGACTCGACCGAGCAGTACTTC.

DNA for the CDR3: TGCGCCAGCAGCAAAGGGCGTCTAGCGGGAGTCAATGAGCAGTTCTTC. This gives the protein CASSKGRLAGVNEQFF. This chain connects TRBV5-1 to TRBJ2-1; 10 bases match TRBD2. V was clipped by 4 bases and J by 6 bases; unmatched bases: 10. CDR3 length: 16 amino acids. CDR1 is SGHRS, CDR2 YFSETQ, per germline. Variable domain in full (rest from reference TRBV5-1 and TRBJ2-1): KAGVTQTPRYLIKTRGQQVTLSCSPISGHRSVSWYQQTPGQGLQFLFEYFSETQRNKGNFPGRFSGRQFSNSRSEMNVSTLELGDSALYLCASSKGRLAGVNEQFFGPGTRLTVL.

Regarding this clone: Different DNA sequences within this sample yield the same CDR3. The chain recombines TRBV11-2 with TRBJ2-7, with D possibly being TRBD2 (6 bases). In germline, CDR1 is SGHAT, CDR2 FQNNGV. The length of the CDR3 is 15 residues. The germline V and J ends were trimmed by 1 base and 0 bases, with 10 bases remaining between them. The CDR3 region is CASSLVGGTSYEQYF. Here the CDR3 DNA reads TGTGCCAGCAGCTTAGTTGGCGGGACCTCCTACGAGCAGTACTTC.

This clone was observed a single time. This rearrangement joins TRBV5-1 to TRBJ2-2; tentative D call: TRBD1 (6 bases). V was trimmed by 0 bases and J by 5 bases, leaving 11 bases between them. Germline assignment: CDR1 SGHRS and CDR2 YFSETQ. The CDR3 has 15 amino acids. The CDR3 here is CASSLDRQGTGELFF. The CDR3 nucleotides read TGCGCCAGCAGCTTGGACCGCCAGGGGACCGGGGAGCTGTTTTTT.

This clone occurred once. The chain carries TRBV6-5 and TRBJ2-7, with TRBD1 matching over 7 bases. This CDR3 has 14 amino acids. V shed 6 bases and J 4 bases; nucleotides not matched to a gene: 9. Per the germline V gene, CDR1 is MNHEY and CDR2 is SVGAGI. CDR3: CASSRLGTAYEQYF. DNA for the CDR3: TGTGCCAGCAGCCGGCTAGGGACAGCATACGAGCAGTACTTC.

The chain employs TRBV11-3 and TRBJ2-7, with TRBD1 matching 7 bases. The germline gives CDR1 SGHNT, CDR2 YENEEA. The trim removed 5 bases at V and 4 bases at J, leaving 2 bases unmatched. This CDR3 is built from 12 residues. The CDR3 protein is CASSNRGYEQYF. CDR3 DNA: TGTGCCAGCAGCAACAGGGGTTACGAGCAGTACTTC.

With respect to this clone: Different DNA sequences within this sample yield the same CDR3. For the CDR3, the DNA is TGTGCCAGCTCACCACAGGGGGGAGTCACAGATACGCAGTATTTT. Amino acid sequence: CASSPQGGVTDTQYF. The rearrangement joins TRBV18 to TRBJ2-3, with D possibly being TRBD1 or TRBD2 (6 bases each). From germline, CDR1 is KGHSH and CDR2 LQKENI. The CDR3 runs to 15 residues. V was pared by 1 base and J by 2 bases, with 10 bases between.

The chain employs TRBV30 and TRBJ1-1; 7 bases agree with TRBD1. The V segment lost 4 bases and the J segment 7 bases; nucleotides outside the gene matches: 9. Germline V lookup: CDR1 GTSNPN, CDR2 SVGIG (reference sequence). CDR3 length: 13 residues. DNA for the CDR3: TGTGCCTGGAACCCGGACAGGTATAATGAAGCTTTCTTT. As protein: CAWNPDRYNEAFF.

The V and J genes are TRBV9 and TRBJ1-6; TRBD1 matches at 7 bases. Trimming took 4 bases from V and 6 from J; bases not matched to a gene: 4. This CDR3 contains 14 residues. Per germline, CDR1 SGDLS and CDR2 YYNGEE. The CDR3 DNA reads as TGTGCCAGCAGCTTCCGGGACAGTAATTCACCCCTCCACTTT. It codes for CASSFRDSNSPLHF. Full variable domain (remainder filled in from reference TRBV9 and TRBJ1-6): DSGVTQTPKHLITATGQRVTLRCSPRSGDLSVYWYQQSLDQGLQFLIQYYNGEERAKGNILERFSAQQFPDLHSELNLSSLELGDSALYFCASSFRDSNSPLHFGNGTRLTVT.

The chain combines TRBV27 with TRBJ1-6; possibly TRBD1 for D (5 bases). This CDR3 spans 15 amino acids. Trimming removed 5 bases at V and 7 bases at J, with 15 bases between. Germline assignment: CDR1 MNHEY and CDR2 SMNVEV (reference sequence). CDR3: CASSPTWGGNSPLHF. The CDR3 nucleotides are TGTGCCAGCAGTCCTACATGGGGGGGAAATTCACCCCTCCACTTT.

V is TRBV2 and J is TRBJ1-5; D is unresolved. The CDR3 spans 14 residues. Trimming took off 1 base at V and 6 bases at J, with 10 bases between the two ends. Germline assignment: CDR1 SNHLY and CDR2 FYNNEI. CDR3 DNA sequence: TGTGCCAGCAGTGAAGGAGGTACGGTTCAGCCCCAGCATTTT. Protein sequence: CASSEGGTVQPQHF. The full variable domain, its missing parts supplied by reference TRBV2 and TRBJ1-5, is EPEVTQTPSHQVTQMGQEVILRCVPISNHLYFYWYRQILGQKVEFLVSFYNNEISEKSEIFDDQFSVERPDGSNFTLKIRSTKLEDSAMYFCASSEGGTVQPQHFGDGTRLSIL.

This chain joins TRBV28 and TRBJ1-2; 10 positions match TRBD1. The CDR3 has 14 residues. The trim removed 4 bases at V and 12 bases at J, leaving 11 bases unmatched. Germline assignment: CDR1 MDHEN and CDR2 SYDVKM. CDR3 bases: TGTGCCAGCAGTTCCTCCGGGACAGGGGTCCGAGACACCTTC. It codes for CASSSSGTGVRDTF.

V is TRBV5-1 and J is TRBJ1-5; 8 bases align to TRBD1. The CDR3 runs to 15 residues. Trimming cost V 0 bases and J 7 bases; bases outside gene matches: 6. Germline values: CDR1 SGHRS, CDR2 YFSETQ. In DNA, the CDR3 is TGCGCCAGCAGCTTGGGGCAGGGGGCTGAACAGCCCCAGCATTTT. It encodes CASSLGQGAEQPQHF.